This T cell receptor (beta chain) was recorded in a study of T cell responses to AZD1222 COVID-19 vaccine. Between the trimmed V and J ends, which lost 2 bases and 5 bases, there was a span of 15 bases. This CDR3 contains 14 residues. Looked up from germline, CDR1 is GTSNPN and CDR2 is SVGIG (reference sequence). This table comes from immunoSEQ multiplex PCR, and its TCRdb copy is limited to in-frame clones, with some not included. The data show 100,000 to 150,000 clones, 80% to 90% seen once. Sequencing used peripheral blood, obtained on day 0 of AZD1222 vaccination. This receptor was obtained from an adult in good health. V and J are TRBV30 and TRBJ2-5, with D perhaps TRBD2 (6 bases). This chain's CDR3 is CAWSSGAEGETQYF. CDR3 nucleotides: TGTGCCTGGAGTTCGGGAGCTGAAGGGGAGACCCAGTACTTC.